The 15 T cell receptor beta chains given below trace back to one sample, sequenced in a study of shared clonotypes between healthy human individuals. The repertoire was sequenced with immunoSEQ multiplex PCR; TCRdb's copy has only in-frame clones and lacks some. The sample has some 630,000 clones; approximately 79% are singletons. The sample taken for sequencing was memory CD4+ T cells sorted from blood. Subset described: CD45RA-negative fraction. Receptor source: a woman younger than 45 in good health.

The gene calls are TRBV19 and TRBJ2-2; D is undetermined. CDR1 is LNHDA and CDR2 is SQIVND in the germline V gene (reference sequence). This CDR3 spans 16 amino acids. Trimming stripped 4 bases from V and 6 bases from J, with 18 bases between. The CDR3 DNA reads as TGTGCCAGTAGTACTCGCAGTACAGTTCTCCCCGGGGAGCTGTTTTTT. Its translation is CASSTRSTVLPGELFF.

This chain connects TRBV11-2 to TRBJ2-1, with D unresolved. Germline V gene lookup returns CDR1 SGHAT and CDR2 FQNNGV. This CDR3 has 15 residues. V lost 1 base to trimming and J lost 1 base, with 8 bases between them. CDR3 bases: TGTGCCAGCAGCTTAGTTCCCTTATCCTACAATGAGCAGTTCTTC. It specifies CASSLVPLSYNEQFF.

The chain is built from TRBV27 and TRBJ2-7; no firm D call. Germline-derived CDR1 and CDR2 are MNHEY and SMNVEV (reference sequence). The CDR3 extends over 16 amino acids. V was pared by 3 bases and J by 3 bases, with 18 bases between. CDR3 nucleotides: TGTGCCAGCAGTTTTCTCGGGCGAATGGGGAACTACGAGCAGTACTTC. This translates into CASSFLGRMGNYEQYF.

J is TRBJ2-7 and V is TRBV4-1; D is uncertain. This CDR3 has 15 amino acids. The germline CDR1 and CDR2 sequences are MGHRA and YSYEKL. Deletions cut 0 bases from V and 3 bases from J, with 12 bases between. The CDR3 protein is CASSQDRVGIYEQYF. The CDR3 region has the DNA TGCGCCAGCAGCCAAGATCGGGTGGGAATCTACGAGCAGTACTTC.

As to this clone: Other DNA sequences within the sample encode an identical CDR3. The chain employs TRBV18 and TRBJ2-3; the match to TRBD2 covers 10 bases. Per the germline V gene, CDR1 is KGHSH and CDR2 is LQKENI. This CDR3 is built from 16 residues. V gave up 3 bases and J gave up 0 bases; unmatched junction bases: 3. DNA of the CDR3: TGTGCCAGCTCACCTCCGACTAGCGGGAGCACAGATACGCAGTATTTT. It specifies CASSPPTSGSTDTQYF.

J is TRBJ2-5 and V is TRBV19; either TRBD1 or TRBD2 may fit D (7 bases each). Germline lookup yields CDR1 LNHDA and CDR2 SQIVND (reference sequence). This CDR3 is 14 amino acids long. Trimming shortened V by 4 bases and J by 7 bases, and 16 bases separated the two germline ends. The chain's CDR3 is CASSRTGAGATQYF. The CDR3 region has the DNA TGTGCCAGTAGTAGAACAGGGGCGGGGGCGACCCAGTACTTC.

The chain recombines TRBV6-1 with TRBJ2-7; no reliable D call. This CDR3 contains 13 residues. CDR1 MNHNS and CDR2 SASEGT come from the germline V gene. V dropped 3 bases and J dropped 6 bases, with 12 bases sitting between them. The CDR3 sequence: CASSENWTSEQYF. CDR3 DNA: TGTGCCAGCAGTGAGAACTGGACGTCCGAGCAGTACTTC.

The rearrangement joins TRBV2 to TRBJ2-2; no reliable D call. CDR1 and CDR2 (germline): SNHLY, FYNNEI. The CDR3 has 13 residues. Trimming removed 8 bases from V and 7 bases from J, with 14 bases in between. DNA for the CDR3: TGTGCCAGCTCAGTTTGGGCGGACGGGGAGCTGTTTTTT. Its translation is CASSVWADGELFF.

The V gene is TRBV28, the J gene TRBJ1-4; weak D call: TRBD1 (6 bases). Germline V CDR1 and CDR2: MDHEN, SYDVKM. V gave up 6 bases and J gave up 7 bases, with 18 bases separating them. The CDR3 is 15 residues long. CDR3 nucleotide sequence: TGTGCCAGCAGCTACCAACAGGGAGGGGTTGAAAAACTGTTTTTT. This translates into CASSYQQGGVEKLFF.

In the case of this clone: This specimen includes other DNA sequences encoding the same CDR3. V and J are TRBV30 and TRBJ2-1, with D possibly called TRBD1 or TRBD2 (5 bases each). This CDR3 comprises 14 residues. Germline CDR1 and CDR2: GTSNPN and SVGIG (reference sequence). Trimming stripped 0 bases from V and 5 bases from J, with 11 bases between. CDR3 nucleotide sequence: TGTGCCTGGAGTGTTCTAGAGGGGCACAATGAGCAGTTCTTC. It is translated as CAWSVLEGHNEQFF.

V gene TRBV6-5 combines with J gene TRBJ1-2; 7 nucleotides match TRBD1. CDR1 is MNHEY and CDR2 is SVGAGI in the germline V gene. With V trimmed by 2 bases and J by 8 bases, 5 bases remained unmatched. The CDR3 sequence is 13 residues long. CDR3 sequence: CASSYEQGRGYTF. In nucleotides, the CDR3 is TGTGCCAGCAGTTACGAACAGGGGAGAGGCTACACCTTC.

V and J are TRBV7-2 and TRBJ2-2; tentatively, D is TRBD1 or TRBD2 (6 bases each). V shed 1 base and J shed 3 bases, with 12 bases lying between them. This CDR3 contains 16 residues. The germline V gene has CDR1 SGHTA and CDR2 FQGNSA. CDR3: CASSLVRGLDTGELFF. DNA for the CDR3: TGTGCCAGCAGCTTAGTTCGGGGGCTAGACACCGGGGAGCTGTTTTTT.

V and J are TRBV5-1 and TRBJ2-5; 8 bases align to TRBD1. Germline V CDR1 and CDR2: SGHRS, YFSETQ. The junction had 8 bases not matched to a gene; V was cut back by 2 bases and J by 5 bases. This CDR3 region has 15 residues. CDR3 nucleotide sequence: TGCGCCAGCAGCTTTGTCCAGGGGGCTTTTGAGACCCAGTACTTC. Translating gives CASSFVQGAFETQYF.

The chain couples TRBV6-4 to TRBJ2-7, with 8 bases identical to TRBD2. The CDR3 spans 15 residues. The V gene's germline CDR1 is MRHNA and CDR2 SNTAGT. J lost 0 bases, V lost 5 bases, and 6 bases had no gene match. Written as DNA, the CDR3 is TGTGCCAGCAGTTCGGTAGCGGGAAGCTCCTACGAGCAGTACTTC. Translation: CASSSVAGSSYEQYF.

The chain has TRBV7-9 and TRBJ2-2; TRBD2 matches at 8 bases. There are 18 residues in the CDR3. The trim removed 7 bases at V and 4 bases at J, leaving 17 bases unmatched. Germline CDR1 is SEHNR and CDR2 is FQNEAQ (reference sequence). The CDR3 region is CASIRNRAGVFGTGELFF. In DNA form, the CDR3 reads TGTGCCAGCATCAGAAACAGAGCGGGAGTCTTTGGCACCGGGGAGCTGTTTTTT.